Following are 12 T cell receptor beta chains from one sample sequenced in a study of T cell repertoires in cytomegalovirus infection. One entry per CDR3 protein, called by TCRdb with MiXCR from the reads. This table holds 97,000 or so distinct CDR3 sequences, about 15% found once. Material for sequencing was PBMCs. The receptors were gathered from a human donor in good health (CMV status not recorded). Some clones in this sample may be carry-over from other donors' samples.

This clonotype was seen a few times. V is TRBV28 and J is TRBJ1-1, with no clear D. The germline V and J ends were trimmed by 6 bases and 1 base, with 9 bases remaining between them. Germline assignment: CDR1 MDHEN and CDR2 SYDVKM. The CDR3 length is 13 residues. CDR3 amino acids: CASRGPRNTEAFF. The CDR3 nucleotides are TGTGCCAGCAGAGGTCCGAGGAACACTGAAGCTTTCTTT.

In regard to this clonotype: One junction end does not reproduce the germline sequence, and a read error may be involved. The genes are TRBV23-1 and TRBJ1-6; TRBD1 is a possible D gene (6 bases). TRBV23-1 belongs to the ORF category, with a function that is uncertain. The CDR3 has 12 residues. CDR3 in DNA: TGTTTACGACAGGCAAGGAACTCACCCCTCCACTTT. This gives the protein CLRQARNSPLHF.

This clonotype has ten or more counts. The rearrangement uses TRBV19 and TRBJ1-2; D remains unclear. Per germline, CDR1 LNHDA and CDR2 SQIVND (reference sequence). This CDR3 contains 14 residues. V shed 7 bases and J shed 3 bases, with 15 bases lying between them. The CDR3 sequence is CASTPGQNHYGYTF. In DNA form, the CDR3 reads TGTGCCAGTACCCCTGGGCAGAACCACTATGGCTACACCTTC. Full variable domain (missing parts from reference TRBV19 and TRBJ1-2): DGGITQSPKYLFRKEGQNVTLSCEQNLNHDAMYWYRQDPGQGLRLIYYSQIVNDFQKGDIAEGYSVSREKKESFPLTVTSAQKNPTAFYLCASTPGQNHYGYTFGSGTRLTVV.

V gene TRBV3-1 combines with J gene TRBJ1-2; TRBD1 matches 8 bases. The V segment lost 2 bases and the J segment 7 bases; nucleotides outside the gene matches: 9. Germline V gives CDR1 LGHDT, CDR2 YNNKEL (reference sequence). The CDR3 is 15 amino acids. DNA of the CDR3: TGTGCCAGCAGCCAATCGGGGACAGGACAGCGTGGCTACACCTTC. As protein: CASSQSGTGQRGYTF.

Note on this clonotype: A clone one base away is much larger, so this may be a read error. The chain joins TRBV7-2 to TRBJ2-1; 7 nucleotides match TRBD2. Germline V gives CDR1 SGHTA, CDR2 FQGNSA. This CDR3 is 14 amino acids long. J gave up 5 bases and V 1 base, and 2 bases lay outside the gene matches. This CDR3 reads CASSLGGGDNEQFF. CDR3 sequence (DNA): TGTGCCAGCAGCTTAGGGGGGGGGGACAATGAGCAGTTCTTC. Full variable domain (rest looked up from reference TRBV7-2 and TRBJ2-1): GAGVSQSPSNKVTEKGKDVELRCDPISGHTALYWYRQSLGQGLEFLIYFQGNSAPDKSGLPSDRFSAERTGGSVSTLTIQRTQQEDSAVYLCASSLGGGDNEQFFGPGTRLTVL.

This clonotype was found many times. The chain is built from TRBV19 and TRBJ1-5; D gene uncertain. Trimming cost V 5 bases and J 7 bases, with 12 bases left between them. CDR3 length: 13 amino acids. In germline, CDR1 is LNHDA, CDR2 SQIVND (reference sequence). The CDR3 sequence is CASSLDVGQPQHF. Written as DNA, the CDR3 is TGTGCCAGTAGTCTGGACGTCGGCCAGCCCCAGCATTTT.

This clonotype was seen ten or more times. The chain links TRBV5-1 to TRBJ2-3; 8 bases are shared with TRBD2. V shed 5 bases and J 4 bases; nucleotides not matched to a gene: 15. Per the germline V gene, CDR1 is SGHRS and CDR2 is YFSETQ. The CDR3 length is 17 residues. The CDR3 reads CASRRGLATNQPDTQYF. The DNA of the CDR3 is TGCGCCAGCAGAAGAGGACTAGCCACAAACCAACCAGATACGCAGTATTTT.

The CDR3 DNA reads TGTGCCAGCAGCCGGGCCTCGGGGAAAGGGGAGTTCTTC. Translating gives CASSRASGKGEFF. This chain connects TRBV5-4 to TRBJ2-1; D assignment may be TRBD1 or TRBD2 (5 bases each). The CDR3 has 13 residues. The germline gives CDR1 SGHNT, CDR2 YYREEE (reference sequence). Trimming pared 4 bases from V and 14 bases from J, leaving 19 bases between.

This clonotype was seen only a few times. The V call is TRBV6-6, the J call TRBJ2-5; D perhaps matches TRBD2 (6 bases). CDR1 and CDR2 (germline): MNHNY, SVGAGI (reference sequence). This CDR3 contains 15 residues. V lost 6 bases, J lost 3 bases, and 17 bases lay in between. The CDR3 bases are TGTGCCAGCAGCCACCCCAATCCGGGGGAAGAGACCCAGTACTTC. Its protein product is CASSHPNPGEETQYF.

The table lists this clonotype with a few counts. The rearrangement joins TRBV7-9 to TRBJ1-1; D may be TRBD1 (6 bases). The CDR3 length is 14 residues. CDR1 SEHNR and CDR2 FQNEAQ come from the germline V gene (reference sequence). V lost 4 bases, J lost 6 bases, and 15 bases lay in between. The CDR3 region is CASSSGRGEAEAFF. CDR3 in DNA: TGTGCCAGCAGCTCCGGAAGGGGGGAGGCTGAAGCTTTCTTT.

This clonotype appeared a few times. The rearrangement uses TRBV7-2 and TRBJ1-5, with D unclear. Germline V gene lookup returns CDR1 SGHTA and CDR2 FQGNSA. The CDR3 contains 13 residues. V lost 1 base and J 7 bases, leaving 8 bases between the germline ends. CDR3 bases: TGTGCCAGCAGCTTAGTTTCGGAACAGCCCCAGCATTTT. Translated, it gives CASSLVSEQPQHF. Full variable domain (remainder filled in from reference TRBV7-2 and TRBJ1-5): GAGVSQSPSNKVTEKGKDVELRCDPISGHTALYWYRQSLGQGLEFLIYFQGNSAPDKSGLPSDRFSAERTGGSVSTLTIQRTQQEDSAVYLCASSLVSEQPQHFGDGTRLSIL.

In this sample, this clonotype turned up many times. V and J are TRBV7-2 and TRBJ2-7, with D unresolved. Germline V gene lookup returns CDR1 SGHTA and CDR2 FQGNSA. V was shortened by 3 bases and J by 5 bases, with 14 bases between the two germline ends. The CDR3 spans 14 residues. The CDR3 DNA is TGTGCCAGCAGCTTGGGCTTATCCGTCGACGAGCAGTACTTC. Amino acids: CASSLGLSVDEQYF.